This T cell receptor beta chain stems from a study of T cells after yellow fever vaccination. This clonotype was picked up many times. Its antigen is still unknown. Whole-study results and caveats: Only a minor proportion of clonotypes was detected across both CD4 and CD8 compartments. Repertoires obtained by FACS sorting could include abundant clonotypes that entered as contaminants from the bulk population.

5'RACE template switching added a universal primer site and UMIs to TCR cDNA. One entry per CDR3 protein results from TCRdb running MiXCR on the 5' RACE reads. The table shows 250,000 to 400,000 distinct CDR3 sequences, with roughly 4.3% occurring only once. This TCR was sampled from a man younger than 35 who received the YFV17D yellow fever vaccine. This specimen consisted of PBMCs, obtained 15 days after the yellow fever booster vaccination.

The CDR3 here is CSASRGESTEAFF. CDR3 nucleotide sequence: TGCAGTGCCAGTCGGGGGGAGAGCACTGAAGCTTTCTTT. The rearrangement links TRBV20-1 to TRBJ1-1, with a tentative D call TRBD1 (5 bases). V dropped 6 bases and J dropped 4 bases, with 15 bases sitting between them. CDR3 size: 13 residues. CDR1 DFQATT and CDR2 SNEGSKA come from the germline V gene (reference sequence).